The 24 T cell receptor beta chains listed next were all sequenced from one sample in a study of blood T cell repertoires in COVID-19. Repertoires were generated with immunoSEQ multiplex PCR, while TCRdb's copy carries only in-frame clones and drops some. The sample contains 250,000 to 300,000 clones, approximately 80% of which appear only once. Sequencing was done on a sample of PBMCs or T cells enriched from blood (not recorded which). The receptors derive from a man in his forties or fifties who had been exposed to COVID-19.

The genes are TRBV9 and TRBJ2-1, with D uncertain. The CDR3 loop spans 16 amino acids. CDR1 and CDR2 (germline): SGDLS, YYNGEE. With 3 bases removed from V and 0 bases from J, the gap between germline ends came to 13 bases. In DNA form, the CDR3 reads TGTGCCAGCAGCGCAGACTCCCGGAGCTCCTACAATGAGCAGTTCTTC. Amino acid sequence: CASSADSRSSYNEQFF.

The chain has TRBV11-1 and TRBJ2-1; no clear D gene. The V end was cut by 1 base, the J end by 6 bases, with 13 bases between. Germline V gene sequence: CDR1 SGHAT, CDR2 FQDESV (reference sequence). The CDR3 loop spans 15 amino acids. As DNA, the CDR3 is TGTGCCAGCAGCTTAGGAGGCACAAAACGCAATGAGCAGTTCTTC. Translation: CASSLGGTKRNEQFF.

The chain uses TRBV30 and TRBJ1-2; 7 bases match TRBD1. With 3 bases clipped from V and 0 bases from J, the junction kept 22 bases outside the gene matches. The CDR3 totals 20 residues. Germline V gives CDR1 GTSNPN, CDR2 SVGIG (reference sequence). The CDR3 DNA reads TGTGCCTGGAGGGGAGGCGTCCTCCCGGGACAGCCCATCACTAACTATGGCTACACCTTC. Encoded protein: CAWRGGVLPGQPITNYGYTF. The whole variable domain, filled in from reference TRBV30 and TRBJ1-2, reads SQTIHQWPATLVQPVGSPLSLECTVEGTSNPNLYWYRQAAGRGLQLLFYSVGIGQISSEVPQNLSASRPQDRQFILSSKKLLLSDSGFYLCAWRGGVLPGQPITNYGYTFGSGTRLTVV.

The chain couples TRBV29-1 to TRBJ1-1; no clear D. This CDR3 comprises 11 residues. With 6 bases removed from V and 7 bases from J, the gap between germline ends came to 12 bases. Germline CDR1 reads SQVTM; CDR2 reads ANQGSEA. The CDR3: CSVQVGLEAFF. The CDR3, as DNA: TGCAGCGTCCAGGTTGGCCTTGAAGCTTTCTTT.

The V and J genes are TRBV7-9 and TRBJ2-1, with D perhaps matching TRBD2 (6 bases). CDR3 size: 15 residues. CDR1 and CDR2 from the germline V gene are SEHNR and FQNEAQ (reference sequence). Trimming pared 6 bases from V and 3 bases from J, leaving 15 bases between. This chain's CDR3 is CASSPSRGIYNEQFF. DNA for the CDR3: TGTGCCAGCAGTCCGTCTCGCGGGATCTACAATGAGCAGTTCTTC.

The chain couples TRBV18 to TRBJ2-2; D remains ambiguous. Trimming stripped 1 base from V and 5 bases from J, with 5 bases between. This CDR3 has 13 residues. Germline CDR1 and CDR2: KGHSH and LQKENI. The chain's CDR3 is CASSPLETGELFF. The DNA of the CDR3 is TGTGCCAGCTCACCACTTGAGACCGGGGAGCTGTTTTTT.

CDR3 sequence (DNA): TGTGCCAGTAGTCATAGCGGGAGTACCAATGAGCAGTTCTTC. Residues: CASSHSGSTNEQFF. V gene TRBV19 combines with J gene TRBJ2-1, with 9 bases aligning to TRBD2. Trimming cost V 5 bases and J 6 bases; bases outside gene matches: 5. Germline CDR1 and CDR2: LNHDA and SQIVND (reference sequence). The CDR3 is made up of 14 amino acids.

V and J are TRBV27 and TRBJ1-6; the match to TRBD1 covers 8 bases. V trimming: 1 base; J trimming: 7 bases; junction bases outside the gene matches: 3. The CDR3 sequence is 15 residues long. From germline, CDR1 is MNHEY and CDR2 SMNVEV (reference sequence). The CDR3 region is CASSLWGTGNSPLHF. The CDR3 DNA sequence: TGTGCCAGCAGTTTATGGGGGACAGGAAATTCACCCCTCCACTTT.

This clone was detected only a few times. This CDR3 is also generated by other DNA sequences in the sample. V usage is TRBV28 and J usage is TRBJ2-7, with 9 positions matching TRBD2. V was clipped by 4 bases and J by 4 bases; unmatched bases: 8. The CDR3 contains 15 residues. Germline V gene data show CDR1 as MDHEN and CDR2 as SYDVKM. The CDR3 spells CASSSLSGSLYEQYF. Here the CDR3 DNA reads TGTGCCAGCAGTTCGCTTAGCGGGAGTTTGTACGAGCAGTACTTC.

This sequence joins TRBV7-9 and TRBJ1-1; D call uncertain. Germline-derived CDR1 and CDR2 are SEHNR and FQNEAQ (reference sequence). The germline V and J ends were trimmed by 3 bases and 2 bases, with 10 bases remaining between them. The CDR3 totals 14 residues. CDR3 nucleotide sequence: TGTGCCAGCAGCTTTAGTCTCCTTAACACTGAAGCTTTCTTT. It codes for CASSFSLLNTEAFF.

The V and J genes are TRBV7-8 and TRBJ2-5; 10 nucleotides match TRBD2. Germline V lookup: CDR1 SGHVS, CDR2 FQNEAQ. The J segment lost 3 bases and the V segment lost 5 bases, leaving 6 bases of the junction unmatched. The CDR3 spans 15 residues. The CDR3 protein is CASSLLAGYEETQYF. CDR3 sequence (DNA): TGTGCCAGCAGCCTACTAGCGGGATATGAAGAGACCCAGTACTTC. Combining the CDR3 with reference TRBV7-8 and TRBJ2-5 gives the whole variable domain GAGVSQSPRYKVAKRGQDVALRCDPISGHVSLFWYQQALGQGPEFLTYFQNEAQLDKSGLPSDRFFAERPEGSVSTLKIQRTQQEDSAVYLCASSLLAGYEETQYFGPGTRLLVL.

V is TRBV6-7 and J is TRBJ1-5; D is unclear. TRBV6-7 is an open reading frame, and its role is uncertain. Trimming stripped 0 bases from V and 7 bases from J, with 16 bases between. This CDR3 contains 16 residues. The CDR3 here is CASSYSPPGCEQPQHF. The CDR3 DNA reads TGTGCCAGCAGTTACTCCCCCCCCGGGTGCGAGCAGCCCCAGCATTTT.

The chain carries TRBV10-3 and TRBJ2-5; D is uncertain. Trimming cost V 2 bases and J 4 bases, with 8 bases left between them. Per germline, CDR1 ENHRY and CDR2 SYGVKD. The CDR3 length is 13 residues. The CDR3 DNA follows: TGTGCCATCAGTGAGGTTAGCAGAGAGACCCAGTACTTC. Translated, it gives CAISEVSRETQYF.

This clone was observed a single time. The chain uses TRBV2 and TRBJ1-2; D unresolved. CDR1 is SNHLY, CDR2 FYNNEI, per germline. CDR3 length equals 13 residues. Deletions cut 3 bases from V and 2 bases from J, with 7 bases between. In DNA, the CDR3 is TGTGCCAGCAGTGATAAGCTGAACTATGGCTACACCTTC. Protein product: CASSDKLNYGYTF.

The gene calls are TRBV7-9 and TRBJ2-4; 7 nucleotides match TRBD2. The CDR3 is made up of 16 amino acids. CDR1 is SEHNR and CDR2 is FQNEAQ in the germline V gene (reference sequence). V shed 3 bases and J 2 bases; nucleotides not matched to a gene: 7. Written as DNA, the CDR3 is TGTGCCAGCAGCTTTGGGTTGCGGGAGCCCAAAAACATTCAGTACTTC. The encoded protein is CASSFGLREPKNIQYF.

The chain employs TRBV5-4 and TRBJ1-1, with D maybe TRBD1 (5 bases). V was shortened by 4 bases and J by 1 base, with 14 bases between the two germline ends. Germline CDR1 is SGHNT and CDR2 is YYREEE (reference sequence). This CDR3 contains 15 residues. In DNA form, the CDR3 reads TGTGCCAGCAGCGCGGGCGGGGCCAAGAACACTGAAGCTTTCTTT. This codes for CASSAGGAKNTEAFF.

The chain has TRBV4-1 and TRBJ1-6, with TRBD1 matching 7 bases. CDR3 length: 16 residues. Germline V gives CDR1 MGHRA, CDR2 YSYEKL. The junction had 7 bases not matched to a gene; V was cut back by 0 bases and J by 8 bases. CDR3 bases: TGCGCCAGCAGCCAAGATCGGGACAGTCCTCATTCACCCCTCCACTTT. Its translation: CASSQDRDSPHSPLHF.

The genes are TRBV12-5 and TRBJ1-1, with a tentative D call TRBD1 (5 bases). Germline V gives CDR1 LGHNT, CDR2 FRNRAP. This CDR3 region has 13 residues. V lost 5 bases and J lost 4, with 11 bases in between. The CDR3 DNA follows: TGTGCTAGTGGTACACAGGCGTTCACTGAAGCTTTCTTT. Translating gives CASGTQAFTEAFF.

V usage is TRBV5-1 and J usage is TRBJ2-5; D is undetermined. Germline lookup yields CDR1 SGHRS and CDR2 YFSETQ. The V and J ends lost 0 bases and 2 bases respectively, with 8 bases between them. This CDR3 contains 14 residues. The CDR3 DNA sequence: TGCGCCAGCAGCTTGGCCTCCTCGCAAGAGACCCAGTACTTC. Translated: CASSLASSQETQYF.

The chain carries TRBV7-9 and TRBJ1-3, with TRBD1 as a possible D gene (6 bases). The CDR3 loop spans 16 amino acids. Trimming took off 1 base at V and 0 bases at J, with 10 bases between the two ends. The germline CDR1 and CDR2 sequences are SEHNR and FQNEAQ (reference sequence). The CDR3 DNA sequence: TGTGCCAGCAGCTTAGTCGGACAGATCTCTGGAAACACCATATATTTT. Translating it yields CASSLVGQISGNTIYF.

The chain joins TRBV20-1 to TRBJ1-4; D is ambiguous. CDR1 DFQATT and CDR2 SNEGSKA come from the germline V gene (reference sequence). With 6 bases removed from V and 8 bases from J, the gap between germline ends came to 7 bases. This CDR3 comprises 10 residues. CDR3 residues: CSAPYEKLFF. CDR3 nucleotide sequence: TGCAGTGCGCCCTACGAAAAACTGTTTTTT.

The chain joins TRBV5-6 to TRBJ1-3; no firm D call. CDR3 length: 18 residues. Germline V gene lookup returns CDR1 SGHDT and CDR2 YYEEEE. The germline V and J ends were trimmed by 2 bases and 2 bases, with 20 bases remaining between them. Here the CDR3 DNA reads TGTGCCAGCAGCTTACCAGGCCCCCTCCTCGACGCTGGAAACACCATATATTTT. This encodes CASSLPGPLLDAGNTIYF.

The chain recombines TRBV12-3 or TRBV12-4 with TRBJ1-2; TRBD1 might be the D (6 bases). V lost 6 bases and J 8 bases, leaving 16 bases between the germline ends. The CDR3 sequence is 13 residues long. This CDR3 is CASRQGQLGGYTF. In DNA form, the CDR3 reads TGTGCCAGCAGACAAGGACAGCTAGGCGGCTACACCTTC.

The chain uses TRBV19 and TRBJ2-3; tentative D call: TRBD1 (5 bases). The ends were cut back, 0 bases at V and 2 bases at J, with 9 bases in the middle. CDR1 LNHDA and CDR2 SQIVND come from the germline V gene (reference sequence). This CDR3 is built from 15 residues. CDR3 region: CASSIEKTVTDTQYF. Here the CDR3 DNA reads TGTGCCAGTAGTATAGAGAAGACAGTCACAGATACGCAGTATTTT.